This is a list of T cell receptor beta chains from one sample in a study of human T cells and chemical hapten exposure. TCRdb analysed the RACE reads with MiXCR anew, one entry per CDR3 protein. The table lists some 70,000 distinct CDR3 sequences, over 9% of them singletons, with around 6.8% in the top ten. Sequenced here: whole blood, sampled in connection with sensitization to the hapten diphenylcyclopropenone (DPC). The receptors derive from a woman aged 50 to 60 with alopecia areata. Some clones in this sample may be carry-over from other donors' samples. Each CDR3 is given with its conserved first and last residue. Each record gives: D gene, J gene, V gene, clone size, CDR3 DNA, CDR3 protein. A D gene is named only where the DNA matches it firmly. Size is stated for part of the rows, as once, few or many counts, or as a class when the clone is expanded.

TRBD2 TRBJ2-1 TRBV7-9 many TGTGCCAGCAGCTTCCTTTCTAGCGGGAGGGTGGATGAGCAGTTCTTC CASSFLSSGRVDEQFF
- TRBJ2-2 TRBV5-1 once TGCGCCAGCAGCTTGTCACGGGAGAACGCCGGGGAGCTGTTTTTT CASSLSRENAGELFF
- TRBJ2-1 TRBV2 many TGTGCCAGCAGTCTAGGGACCAACAATGAGCAGTTCTTC CASSLGTNNEQFF
- TRBJ1-1 TRBV2 many TGTGCCATAGCGGGACTGATGAACACTGAAGCTTTCTTT CAIAGLMNTEAFF
TRBD2 TRBJ2-3 TRBV6-6 many TGTGCCAGCAGTGACACCTTCGCAGCACCCGGGACTAGCGGGAGAACGGGGGCAGATACGCAGTATTTT CASSDTFAAPGTSGRTGADTQYF
- TRBJ1-2 TRBV19 many TGTGCCAGTAGTATCGGAAGTGGAGGGGACTATGGCTACACCTTC CASSIGSGGDYGYTF
- TRBJ2-1 TRBV27 many TGTGCCAGCAGTTTATCCGGGGCATCCAATGAGCAGTTCTTC CASSLSGASNEQFF
TRBD2 TRBJ2-3 TRBV7-9 many TGTGCCAGCAGCATCAGACTAGCGGGAGGACTCACAGATACGCAGTATTTT CASSIRLAGGLTDTQYF
- TRBJ1-1 TRBV11-2 - TGTGCCAGCAGCTGGGGACAGAACACTGAAGCTTTCTTT CASSWGQNTEAFF
- TRBJ2-1 TRBV9 - TGTGCCAGCAGCGTAGATTTAACTGGGGGATTATACAATGAGCAGTTCTTC CASSVDLTGGLYNEQFF
TRBD2 TRBJ2-3 TRBV6-4 - TGTCCCAGCAGACAAAGCGGGAGGGCCGCAGATACGCAGTATTTT CPSRQSGRAADTQYF
- TRBJ2-5 TRBV19 once TGTGCCAGTAGTATATCCGGGCCACAAGAGACCCAGTACTTC CASSISGPQETQYF
TRBD1 TRBJ2-6 TRBV11-2 many TGTGCCAGCAGGTCTCCGGGACAGCAATTCTCTGGGGCCAACGTCCTGACTTTC CASRSPGQQFSGANVLTF
TRBD1 TRBJ1-1 TRBV29-1 many TGCAGCGCCCGGACAGGGGGGAACACTGAAGCTTTCTTT CSARTGGNTEAFF
TRBD2 TRBJ2-5 TRBV19 many TGTGCCAGTAGTCCCCGACTAGCGGGAGTCGAGACCCAGTACTTC CASSPRLAGVETQYF
- TRBJ1-1 TRBV6-2/TRBV6-3 - TGTGCCAGCAGTTACTCGGGGAGGGCAAACACTGAAGCTTTCTTT CASSYSGRANTEAFF
- TRBJ2-5 TRBV6-5 few TGTGCCAGCAAAACAATCCCACTAGCTGAGACCCAGTACTTC CASKTIPLAETQYF
- TRBJ2-2 TRBV6-1 few TGTGCCAGCAGTGGTTCAGGGCGCACCGGGGAGCTGTTTTTT CASSGSGRTGELFF
- TRBJ2-1 TRBV28 - TGTGCCACCTCTTTCAGTGATCGTGAGCAGTTCTTC CATSFSDREQFF
- TRBJ2-5 TRBV18 many TGTGCCAGCTCACCCTCACCGCGGCAAGAGACCCAGTACTTC CASSPSPRQETQYF
TRBD1 TRBJ2-5 TRBV3-1 many TGTGCCAGCAGCTGGGGACAGACGTACCAAGAGACCCAGTACTTC CASSWGQTYQETQYF
- TRBJ2-1 TRBV7-2 - TGTGCCAGCAGCTTATTCGATGAGCAGTTCTTC CASSLFDEQFF
- TRBJ1-4 TRBV9 - TGTGCCAGCAGCGTACAGTCTCTCGGTAATGAAAAACTGTTTTTT CASSVQSLGNEKLFF
- TRBJ2-1 TRBV2 few TGTGCCAGCAGGGCCCTAGAAGGAAATGAGCAGTTCTTC CASRALEGNEQFF
TRBD2 TRBJ2-3 TRBV4-1 many TGCGCCAGCAGCCAGCAACCCACTAGCGGACCCACAGATACGCAGTATTTT CASSQQPTSGPTDTQYF
- TRBJ2-5 TRBV27 many TGTGCCAGCAGTTTATCCCAACCCCAGGGGCCTGGGACCCAGTACTTC CASSLSQPQGPGTQYF
TRBD2 TRBJ2-1 TRBV20-1 many TGCAGTGCTAGAGAGCTAGCGGGAGGGACTCGCAGTGAGCAGTTCTTC CSARELAGGTRSEQFF
- TRBJ1-4 TRBV27 many TGTGCCAGCAGTTCCAACAGGGTCCCTGAAAAACTGTTTTTT CASSSNRVPEKLFF
TRBD1 TRBJ1-5 TRBV20-1 - TGCAGTGCCTCGGCAGGGGGCGGTGGCAATCAGCCCCAGCATTTT CSASAGGGGNQPQHF
TRBD2 TRBJ2-7 TRBV29-1 - TGCAGCGCGGGGGGGACCTACGAGCAGTACTTC CSAGGTYEQYF
TRBD2 TRBJ2-1 TRBV10-3 - TGTGCCACCCTAACGCGGGAGGGGGGTGAGCAGTTCTTC CATLTREGGEQFF
- TRBJ1-3 TRBV10-2 many TGCGCCAGCAGTGAGCAGGGGCCTGGAAACACCATATATTTT CASSEQGPGNTIYF
TRBD2 TRBJ2-2 TRBV6-5 - TGTGCCAGCAGTCACCGACTAGCGGGAGCACCCGGGGAGCTGTTTTTT CASSHRLAGAPGELFF
TRBD2 TRBJ2-7 TRBV5-4 - TGTGCCAGCAGCTTGGGGGGGACTAACTCCTACGAGCAGTACTTC CASSLGGTNSYEQYF
TRBD2 TRBJ2-7 TRBV20-1 many TGCAGTGCTCATGGACTAGCGGGGACCTCTAACGAGCAGTACTTC CSAHGLAGTSNEQYF
TRBD2 TRBJ2-3 TRBV5-1 many TGCGCCAGCAACCCCGGAACTGTAGCGGGGGGCCTCACAGATACGCAGTATTTT CASNPGTVAGGLTDTQYF
- TRBJ2-2 TRBV7-3 many TGTGCCAGCAGCAACCCTACGTTCTGGGGCACCGGGGAGCTGTTTTTT CASSNPTFWGTGELFF
- TRBJ2-6 TRBV6-5 many TGTGCCAGCAGTTATGATAGCTCTGGGGCCAACGTCCTGACTTTC CASSYDSSGANVLTF